A selection of T cell receptor beta chains follows, all from one sample in a study of cytomegalovirus exposure and HLA in healthy donors. Measured with immunoSEQ multiplex PCR; TCRdb has only the in-frame clones, and not every one. The sample records approximately 200,000 clones, 85% to 90% being singletons. Sequencing was performed on PBMCs. The receptors were gathered from a human donor in good health. CDR3s include the opening cysteine and the closing phenylalanine or tryptophan.

CDR3: CATQTRTQGNTEAFF; length: 15; J: TRBJ1-1; V: TRBV4-1
CDR3: CAISIPGGNTEAFF; length: 14; J: TRBJ1-1; V: TRBV10-3
CDR3: CASSPRTGTNTGELFF; length: 16; J: TRBJ2-2; V: TRBV7-2
CDR3: CASSPRGTVGRATEAFF; length: 17; J: TRBJ1-1; V: TRBV18
CDR3: CASSLLGASGNTIYF; length: 15; J: TRBJ1-3; V: TRBV27
CDR3: CASSPQRSNYGYTF; length: 14; J: TRBJ1-2; V: TRBV18
CDR3: CASTSRAGHVGELFF; length: 15; J: TRBJ2-2; V: TRBV6-6
CDR3: CASSVERSGSYNEQFF; length: 16; J: TRBJ2-1; V: TRBV9
CDR3: CASSLQGNNYGYTF; length: 14; J: TRBJ1-2; V: TRBV5-5
CDR3: CASSPGLHNEQFF; length: 13; J: TRBJ2-1; V: TRBV11-3
CDR3: CASSQTGDLYEQYF; length: 14; J: TRBJ2-7; V: TRBV7-9
CDR3: CASTPGGLGEQYF; length: 13; J: TRBJ2-7; V: TRBV28
CDR3: CASSEERWGTDTQYF; length: 15; J: TRBJ2-3; V: TRBV2
CDR3: CSGSLTVTQETQYF; length: 14; J: TRBJ2-5; V: TRBV29-1
CDR3: CASSPGFF; length: 8; J: TRBJ2-1; V: TRBV7-9
CDR3: CASSLGGQESGYTF; length: 14; J: TRBJ1-2; V: TRBV5-1
CDR3: CASSKGGHLAIPAGPPYETQYF; length: 22; J: TRBJ2-5; V: TRBV21-1